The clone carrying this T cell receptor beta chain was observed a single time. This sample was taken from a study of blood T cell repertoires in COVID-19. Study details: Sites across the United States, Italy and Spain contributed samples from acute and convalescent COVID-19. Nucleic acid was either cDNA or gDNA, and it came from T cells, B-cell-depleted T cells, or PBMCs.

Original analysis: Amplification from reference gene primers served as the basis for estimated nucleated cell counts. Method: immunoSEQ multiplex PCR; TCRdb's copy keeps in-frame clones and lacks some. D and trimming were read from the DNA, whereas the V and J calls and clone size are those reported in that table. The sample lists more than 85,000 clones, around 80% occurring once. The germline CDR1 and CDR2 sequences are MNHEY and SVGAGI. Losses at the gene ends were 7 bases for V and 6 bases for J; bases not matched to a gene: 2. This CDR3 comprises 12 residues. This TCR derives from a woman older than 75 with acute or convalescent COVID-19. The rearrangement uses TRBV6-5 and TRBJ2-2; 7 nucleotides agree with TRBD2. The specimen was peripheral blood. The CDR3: CASTSGAGELFF. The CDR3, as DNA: TGTGCCAGCACGAGCGGGGCCGGGGAGCTGTTTTTT.